This entry features one T cell receptor beta chain sequence. Its antigen remains unknown. The data originate from a study of shared clonotypes between healthy human individuals. At the level of the study: Aged 18 to 49, the donors were two women and a few men.

The germline V gene has CDR1 SGDLS and CDR2 YYNGEE. V was pared by 1 base and J by 6 bases, with 14 bases between. The CDR3 extends over 15 amino acids. At the deep level, the assay was run. Using immunoSEQ multiplex PCR, the repertoire was profiled, and TCRdb retains in-frame clones only, with some absent. The table has about 2.3 million clones, 85% to 95% seen once. Study-wide results and limits: For sorted subsets, rarefaction showed incomplete sequencing despite large depth.

Each sample came from a Caucasian adult donor living in Nashville, Tennessee. This clonotype was sampled from a man between 18 and 29 years old in good health. Some clones in this sample may be carry-over from other donors' samples. Sequenced: naive CD4+ T cells from PBMCs. The subset denotes: CD45RA+ positively selected. This chain links TRBV9 with TRBJ2-1; D possibly corresponds to TRBD2 (6 bases). The CDR3 DNA is TGTGCCAGCAGCGTACTGGGACTTCAGGGCAATGAGCAGTTCTTC. It translates to CASSVLGLQGNEQFF.